A single sample gave rise to the 10 T cell receptor beta chains below, sequenced in a study of T-cell memory formation after mild COVID-19. In TCRdb, the 5' RACE reads were re-called with MiXCR into one record per CDR3 protein. The table shows hundreds of thousands of distinct CDR3 sequences, with over 25% occurring only once. What was sequenced was PBMCs or a T cell subset sorted from them (not recorded which). These receptors were taken from an adult woman who had mild COVID-19 (a few samples of this study predate the infection). Cell type and time point are not known.

This clonotype was seen only a few times. The J gene is TRBJ2-7, the V gene TRBV4-3; perhaps TRBD1 as D (6 bases). The CDR3 covers 15 residues. The germline CDR1 and CDR2 sequences are LGHNA and YSLEER. The V gene lost 0 bases and the J gene lost 7 bases, with 16 bases spanning the gap. CDR3 coding DNA: TGCGCCAGCAGCCAAGAGTTGGCAGGGGCGCGGGAGCAGTACTTC. Translating it yields CASSQELAGAREQYF.

The rearrangement joins TRBV11-2 to TRBJ2-7; D remains ambiguous. The CDR3 covers 12 residues. The V end was cut by 3 bases, the J end by 1 base, with 4 bases between. Germline V gives CDR1 SGHAT, CDR2 FQNNGV. CDR3 region: CASSFLSYEQYF. The CDR3 nucleotides read TGTGCCAGCAGCTTCCTATCCTACGAGCAGTACTTC.

The chain uses TRBV10-3 and TRBJ1-1, with no clear D. The CDR3 is 15 amino acids. Trimming took 2 bases from V and 0 from J, leaving 10 bases between them. Germline lookup yields CDR1 ENHRY and CDR2 SYGVKD. In DNA, the CDR3 is TGTGCCATCAGTGAGGGCATGGTCATGAACACTGAAGCTTTCTTT. The encoded protein is CAISEGMVMNTEAFF.

This chain joins TRBV29-1 and TRBJ2-1; TRBD2 aligns across 10 bases. CDR1 is SQVTM, CDR2 ANQGSEA, per germline. V lost 3 bases to trimming and J lost 9 bases; unmatched junction nucleotides: 8. CDR3 length: 14 residues. The CDR3 region is CSVEDQRGGGEQFF. The CDR3 DNA sequence: TGCAGCGTTGAGGACCAGCGGGGGGGCGGTGAGCAGTTCTTC.

The rearrangement links TRBV9 to TRBJ1-1; D is possibly TRBD1 (6 bases). CDR1 SGDLS and CDR2 YYNGEE come from the germline V gene. The CDR3 has 16 residues. Trimming took 0 bases from V and 3 from J, leaving 15 bases between them. The CDR3 region has the DNA TGTGCCAGCAGCGTAGTGGGGGCGGGTTTGGACACTGAAGCTTTCTTT. It is translated as CASSVVGAGLDTEAFF.

This clonotype was observed a few times. This chain uses TRBV12-3 or TRBV12-4 with TRBJ1-1, with D possibly being TRBD1 (6 bases). CDR3 size: 15 residues. V was pared by 7 bases and J by 2 bases, with 17 bases between. The CDR3 nucleotides read TGTGCCAGCACCTGGGGGGGGCAGGGAAACACTGAAGCTTTCTTT. The encoded protein is CASTWGGQGNTEAFF.

The gene calls are TRBV24-1 and TRBJ2-3; TRBD2 might be the D (5 bases). V was cut by 6 bases and J by 0 bases, with 12 bases left in between. The CDR3 runs to 15 residues. The germline gives CDR1 KGHDR, CDR2 SFDVKD. The CDR3 spells CATSKGSGSTDTQYF. CDR3 sequence (DNA): TGTGCCACCAGTAAGGGAAGCGGAAGCACAGATACGCAGTATTTT.

The CDR3 sequence: CASRPRQGADTGELFF. The CDR3 DNA sequence: TGCGCCAGCAGACCCCGACAGGGGGCCGACACCGGGGAGCTGTTTTTT. The chain has TRBV5-1 and TRBJ2-2; TRBD1 aligns across 10 bases. The CDR3 spans 16 residues. The germline V gene has CDR1 SGHRS and CDR2 YFSETQ. V was pared by 5 bases and J by 3 bases, with 7 bases of the junction left unmatched.

This clonotype was recorded a few times. The rearrangement links TRBV3-1 to TRBJ2-3; D is unresolved. The germline V and J ends were trimmed by 4 bases and 5 bases, with 16 bases remaining between them. In germline, CDR1 is LGHDT, CDR2 YNNKEL (reference sequence). The CDR3 length is 15 residues. CDR3 amino acids: CASSRKGYNRDTQYF. In DNA, the CDR3 is TGTGCCAGCAGCCGGAAAGGGTATAACCGAGATACGCAGTATTTT.

This clonotype was seen more than once but under ten times. The chain is built from TRBV19 and TRBJ2-1; TRBD2 matches 10 bases. The CDR3 has 16 amino acids. In germline, CDR1 is LNHDA, CDR2 SQIVND (reference sequence). V lost 0 bases and J lost 6; bases outside the gene matches: 5. The chain's CDR3 is CASSIDSGGAINEQFF. The CDR3 DNA reads as TGTGCCAGTAGTATAGACAGCGGGGGGGCGATCAATGAGCAGTTCTTC. The full variable domain, rest sourced from reference TRBV19 and TRBJ2-1, is DGGITQSPKYLFRKEGQNVTLSCEQNLNHDAMYWYRQDPGQGLRLIYYSQIVNDFQKGDIAEGYSVSREKKESFPLTVTSAQKNPTAFYLCASSIDSGGAINEQFFGPGTRLTVL.